Listed below are T cell receptor beta chains from one sample, sequenced in a study of OX40 agonist ivuxolimab in advanced cancers. Sequenced by immunoSEQ multiplex PCR; TCRdb stores in-frame clones only, minus some. Here the sample spans roughly 45,000 clones, around 90% being singletons. The sequenced sample was CD4+ or CD8+ T cells sorted from blood, obtained in a trial of the OX40 agonist ivuxolimab. The source is an adult with an advanced solid tumor such as melanoma, head and neck, liver or kidney cancer. The CDR3 runs from the conserved cysteine through the conserved F or W. Each record gives: D gene, V gene, clone size, CDR3 length, J gene, CDR3 DNA, CDR3 protein. D genes are given only for firm matches. Some rows have no size entry. The others give once, few or many, or a class for an expanded clone.

D gene: TRBD1; V gene: TRBV5-1; clone size: -; CDR3 length: 16; J gene: TRBJ2-1; CDR3 DNA: TGCGCCAGCAGCTTGGAACGGACAGGGGGCCGTGTTGAGCAGTTCTTC; CDR3 protein: CASSLERTGGRVEQFF
D gene: -; V gene: TRBV15; clone size: -; CDR3 length: 15; J gene: TRBJ2-7; CDR3 DNA: TGTGCCACCAGCAGCCCCCTACTAGAGGGGTACGAGCAGTACTTC; CDR3 protein: CATSSPLLEGYEQYF
D gene: -; V gene: TRBV27; clone size: -; CDR3 length: 14; J gene: TRBJ1-4; CDR3 DNA: TGTGCCAGCAGTTTGTACGAGGGGAATGAAAAACTGTTTTTT; CDR3 protein: CASSLYEGNEKLFF
D gene: -; V gene: TRBV27; clone size: -; CDR3 length: 15; J gene: TRBJ1-5; CDR3 DNA: TGTGCCAGCAGATCCGACAGAAATATCAATCAGCCCCAGCATTTT; CDR3 protein: CASRSDRNINQPQHF
D gene: TRBD1; V gene: TRBV19; clone size: -; CDR3 length: 15; J gene: TRBJ2-2; CDR3 DNA: TGTGCCAGTAGTCCCAGGACAGGCGGGTCCGGGGAGCTGTTTTTT; CDR3 protein: CASSPRTGGSGELFF
D gene: -; V gene: TRBV6-5; clone size: -; CDR3 length: 12; J gene: TRBJ1-2; CDR3 DNA: TGTGCCAGCAGCCCCAGGGGTACTGGCTACACCTTC; CDR3 protein: CASSPRGTGYTF
D gene: TRBD2; V gene: TRBV6-5; clone size: -; CDR3 length: 13; J gene: TRBJ2-1; CDR3 DNA: TGTGCCAGCAGTTACCTAGCGGGAAATGAGCAGTTCTTC; CDR3 protein: CASSYLAGNEQFF
D gene: TRBD2; V gene: TRBV30; clone size: -; CDR3 length: 14; J gene: TRBJ2-5; CDR3 DNA: TGTGCCTGGGGGACTAGCGGGGCACAAGAGACCCAGTACTTC; CDR3 protein: CAWGTSGAQETQYF
D gene: -; V gene: TRBV27; clone size: -; CDR3 length: 13; J gene: TRBJ1-2; CDR3 DNA: TGTGCCAGCAGTTTGGGGCCCCCCTATGGCTACACCTTC; CDR3 protein: CASSLGPPYGYTF
D gene: -; V gene: TRBV10-2; clone size: -; CDR3 length: 14; J gene: TRBJ1-2; CDR3 DNA: TGCGCCAGCAGTGATTCGGGGGGCCTCTATGGCTACACCTTC; CDR3 protein: CASSDSGGLYGYTF
D gene: -; V gene: TRBV19; clone size: -; CDR3 length: 14; J gene: TRBJ1-1; CDR3 DNA: TGTGCCAGTAGTATAGGAGGGGCTGGCACTGAAGCTTTCTTT; CDR3 protein: CASSIGGAGTEAFF
D gene: -; V gene: TRBV7-9; clone size: -; CDR3 length: 12; J gene: TRBJ1-5; CDR3 DNA: TGTGCCAGCAGCCCCCCGGGTCGGCCCCAGCATTTT; CDR3 protein: CASSPPGRPQHF
D gene: TRBD2; V gene: TRBV11-3; clone size: -; CDR3 length: 16; J gene: TRBJ2-1; CDR3 DNA: TGTGCCAGCAGCACCAAGACTAGCGGGGATTACAATGAGCAGTTCTTC; CDR3 protein: CASSTKTSGDYNEQFF
D gene: TRBD1; V gene: TRBV18; clone size: -; CDR3 length: 14; J gene: TRBJ1-6; CDR3 DNA: TGTGCCAGCTCAACAGGGGGAAGGAGTTCACCCCTCCACTTT; CDR3 protein: CASSTGGRSSPLHF
D gene: TRBD1; V gene: TRBV5-4; clone size: once; CDR3 length: 15; J gene: TRBJ2-5; CDR3 DNA: TGTGCCAGCAGCCTCAGTGGGACAGCCCAAGAGACCCAGTACTTC; CDR3 protein: CASSLSGTAQETQYF
D gene: -; V gene: TRBV7-9; clone size: -; CDR3 length: 13; J gene: TRBJ2-5; CDR3 DNA: TGTGCCAGCAGCTTAGAAGTGTGGGAGACCCAGTACTTC; CDR3 protein: CASSLEVWETQYF
D gene: -; V gene: TRBV27; clone size: -; CDR3 length: 12; J gene: TRBJ1-2; CDR3 DNA: TGTGCCAGCAGGCCCGGGGCTGGTGGCTACACCTTC; CDR3 protein: CASRPGAGGYTF
D gene: -; V gene: TRBV4-2; clone size: -; CDR3 length: 15; J gene: TRBJ2-3; CDR3 DNA: TGTGCCAGCAGCCAAGATCAACCCTACGGAGATACGCAGTATTTT; CDR3 protein: CASSQDQPYGDTQYF
D gene: TRBD2; V gene: TRBV29-1; clone size: -; CDR3 length: 19; J gene: TRBJ2-6; CDR3 DNA: TGCAGCGTTCTGACTAGCGGGGGAGGAAGCCTTCCTGGGGCCAACGTCCTGACTTTC; CDR3 protein: CSVLTSGGGSLPGANVLTF
D gene: -; V gene: TRBV13; clone size: -; CDR3 length: 16; J gene: TRBJ1-6; CDR3 DNA: TGTGCCAGCAGCTTCGGGCCCCGGGACCTTCAATCACCCCTCCACTTT; CDR3 protein: CASSFGPRDLQSPLHF
D gene: TRBD1; V gene: TRBV27; clone size: -; CDR3 length: 15; J gene: TRBJ2-5; CDR3 DNA: TGTGCCAGCAGCGAAAGAGGGACAGGGCAAGAGACCCAGTACTTC; CDR3 protein: CASSERGTGQETQYF
D gene: -; V gene: TRBV5-6; clone size: -; CDR3 length: 15; J gene: TRBJ2-3; CDR3 DNA: TGTGCCAGCAGCTTGGCCGGAAGGGTGACAGATACGCAGTATTTT; CDR3 protein: CASSLAGRVTDTQYF
D gene: -; V gene: TRBV7-2; clone size: -; CDR3 length: 15; J gene: TRBJ2-3; CDR3 DNA: TGTGCCAGCAGCCAACATGGGGGTTTCACAGATACGCAGTATTTT; CDR3 protein: CASSQHGGFTDTQYF
D gene: -; V gene: TRBV27; clone size: -; CDR3 length: 14; J gene: TRBJ1-5; CDR3 DNA: TGTGCCAGCAGTTCCCGGGGGTGGGATCAGCCCCAGCATTTT; CDR3 protein: CASSSRGWDQPQHF
D gene: TRBD2; V gene: TRBV7-9; clone size: -; CDR3 length: 17; J gene: TRBJ2-2; CDR3 DNA: TGTGCCAGCAGCTTAAATGAAGCGGGGGGCGGGCCCGGGGAGCTGTTTTTT; CDR3 protein: CASSLNEAGGGPGELFF
D gene: TRBD1; V gene: TRBV6-4; clone size: -; CDR3 length: 15; J gene: TRBJ2-1; CDR3 DNA: TGTGCCAACCCCCCCCGCAGGGGGACCTTCAATGAGCAGTTCTTC; CDR3 protein: CANPPRRGTFNEQFF
D gene: -; V gene: TRBV15; clone size: -; CDR3 length: 14; J gene: TRBJ2-2; CDR3 DNA: TGTGCCACCAGCAGAGATGAGTTCACCGGGGAGCTGTTTTTT; CDR3 protein: CATSRDEFTGELFF
D gene: -; V gene: TRBV29-1; clone size: -; CDR3 length: 13; J gene: TRBJ1-1; CDR3 DNA: TGCAGCGTTGAAGTTAGAGAGAACACTGAAGCTTTCTTT; CDR3 protein: CSVEVRENTEAFF
D gene: TRBD1; V gene: TRBV28; clone size: -; CDR3 length: 16; J gene: TRBJ1-3; CDR3 DNA: TGTGCCAGCAGTGAGACGGGACAGCGCTCTGGAAACACCATATATTTT; CDR3 protein: CASSETGQRSGNTIYF
D gene: -; V gene: TRBV7-9; clone size: -; CDR3 length: 16; J gene: TRBJ2-3; CDR3 DNA: TGTGCCAGCAGCCACTCAACAAGTGCTAGCACAGATACGCAGTATTTT; CDR3 protein: CASSHSTSASTDTQYF
D gene: TRBD2; V gene: TRBV9; clone size: -; CDR3 length: 18; J gene: TRBJ2-5; CDR3 DNA: TGTGCCAGCAGCCCAGAGGTCAGCGGGGGCGCCCGAGGGGAGACCCAGTACTTC; CDR3 protein: CASSPEVSGGARGETQYF
D gene: -; V gene: TRBV7-9; clone size: once; CDR3 length: 12; J gene: TRBJ2-7; CDR3 DNA: TGTGCCAGCAGCTATGACAGCTACGAGCAGTACTTC; CDR3 protein: CASSYDSYEQYF
D gene: -; V gene: TRBV6-1; clone size: -; CDR3 length: 15; J gene: TRBJ1-2; CDR3 DNA: TGTGCCAGCAGTGGGCATGGGGGTCTCAGCTATGGCTACACCTTC; CDR3 protein: CASSGHGGLSYGYTF
D gene: -; V gene: TRBV5-1; clone size: -; CDR3 length: 15; J gene: TRBJ2-3; CDR3 DNA: TGCGCCAGCAGCTTGGTGGGGGGAACAACAGATACGCAGTATTTT; CDR3 protein: CASSLVGGTTDTQYF
D gene: TRBD1; V gene: TRBV7-9; clone size: -; CDR3 length: 12; J gene: TRBJ1-2; CDR3 DNA: TGTGCCAGCAGCTTAGGAGGGGGCGGCTACACCTTC; CDR3 protein: CASSLGGGGYTF
D gene: TRBD1; V gene: TRBV19; clone size: -; CDR3 length: 14; J gene: TRBJ2-7; CDR3 DNA: TGTGCCAGTAGTCCGGGGACAGGGGTAGGAGAGCAGTACTTC; CDR3 protein: CASSPGTGVGEQYF
D gene: -; V gene: TRBV5-6; clone size: -; CDR3 length: 14; J gene: TRBJ1-2; CDR3 DNA: TGTGCCAGCAGCTTGGATATGGAGCTGGGTGGCTACACCTTC; CDR3 protein: CASSLDMELGGYTF
D gene: -; V gene: TRBV4-1; clone size: once; CDR3 length: 15; J gene: TRBJ2-7; CDR3 DNA: TGCGCCAGCAGCCAAGTAGCCGGGGGCTACTACGAGCAGTACTTC; CDR3 protein: CASSQVAGGYYEQYF
D gene: TRBD1; V gene: TRBV6-1; clone size: -; CDR3 length: 11; J gene: TRBJ1-1; CDR3 DNA: TGTGCCAGCAGTGGTCGACAGGGGGCTTTCTTT; CDR3 protein: CASSGRQGAFF
D gene: -; V gene: TRBV27; clone size: -; CDR3 length: 16; J gene: TRBJ2-1; CDR3 DNA: TGTGCCAGCAGTTTATCCCCAGGGGGAGGCTACAATGAGCAGTTCTTC; CDR3 protein: CASSLSPGGGYNEQFF
D gene: -; V gene: TRBV28; clone size: -; CDR3 length: 13; J gene: TRBJ1-4; CDR3 DNA: TGTGCCAGCAAACAGCAGGGATGGGAAAAACTGTTTTTT; CDR3 protein: CASKQQGWEKLFF
D gene: TRBD1; V gene: TRBV27; clone size: -; CDR3 length: 13; J gene: TRBJ1-1; CDR3 DNA: TGTGCCAGCTGGCCACAGGGGATCACTGAAGCTTTCTTT; CDR3 protein: CASWPQGITEAFF
D gene: -; V gene: TRBV6-4; clone size: -; CDR3 length: 15; J gene: TRBJ1-3; CDR3 DNA: TGTGCCAGCAGTGAACCAGGAGTCTCTGGAAACACCATATATTTT; CDR3 protein: CASSEPGVSGNTIYF
D gene: TRBD1; V gene: TRBV27; clone size: -; CDR3 length: 16; J gene: TRBJ2-6; CDR3 DNA: TGTGCCAGCAGTGGGACAGGTCGCTCTGGGGCCAACGTCCTGACTTTC; CDR3 protein: CASSGTGRSGANVLTF
D gene: TRBD2; V gene: TRBV4-1; clone size: -; CDR3 length: 16; J gene: TRBJ2-2; CDR3 DNA: TGCGCCAGCAGCCGTCCGGGACTAGTAAAAACCGGGGAGCTGTTTTTT; CDR3 protein: CASSRPGLVKTGELFF
D gene: TRBD2; V gene: TRBV2; clone size: -; CDR3 length: 14; J gene: TRBJ2-1; CDR3 DNA: TGTGCCAGCACCGCAGCGGGGGAGAACAATGAGCAGTTCTTC; CDR3 protein: CASTAAGENNEQFF
D gene: TRBD1; V gene: TRBV27; clone size: -; CDR3 length: 16; J gene: TRBJ1-2; CDR3 DNA: TGTGCCAGCAGTTCCCTTCAGGGGGCACCTAACTATGGCTACACCTTC; CDR3 protein: CASSSLQGAPNYGYTF
D gene: -; V gene: TRBV6-1; clone size: -; CDR3 length: 14; J gene: TRBJ1-5; CDR3 DNA: TGTGCCAGCAGGGGGACATATAGCAATCAGCCCCAGCATTTT; CDR3 protein: CASRGTYSNQPQHF
D gene: -; V gene: TRBV6-1; clone size: -; CDR3 length: 14; J gene: TRBJ1-5; CDR3 DNA: TGTGCCAGCAGTGCCGACGTCGAGACTCAGCCCCAGCATTTT; CDR3 protein: CASSADVETQPQHF
D gene: -; V gene: TRBV7-6; clone size: -; CDR3 length: 14; J gene: TRBJ2-7; CDR3 DNA: TGTGCCAGCAGCCCCCCCGGACGTCCCTACGAGCAGTACTTC; CDR3 protein: CASSPPGRPYEQYF
D gene: TRBD2; V gene: TRBV6-1; clone size: -; CDR3 length: 14; J gene: TRBJ2-3; CDR3 DNA: TGTGCCCTAAGGGAGGGGCCCGGCACAGATACGCAGTATTTT; CDR3 protein: CALREGPGTDTQYF
D gene: TRBD1; V gene: TRBV7-8; clone size: few; CDR3 length: 17; J gene: TRBJ1-1; CDR3 DNA: TGTGCCAGCAGCTTACAGGGGACAGGGGGTAAAATCGCTGAAGCTTTCTTT; CDR3 protein: CASSLQGTGGKIAEAFF
D gene: TRBD2; V gene: TRBV7-9; clone size: -; CDR3 length: 16; J gene: TRBJ2-3; CDR3 DNA: TGTGCCAGCAGCACACTAGCGGGGGTCACTGCAGATACGCAGTATTTT; CDR3 protein: CASSTLAGVTADTQYF